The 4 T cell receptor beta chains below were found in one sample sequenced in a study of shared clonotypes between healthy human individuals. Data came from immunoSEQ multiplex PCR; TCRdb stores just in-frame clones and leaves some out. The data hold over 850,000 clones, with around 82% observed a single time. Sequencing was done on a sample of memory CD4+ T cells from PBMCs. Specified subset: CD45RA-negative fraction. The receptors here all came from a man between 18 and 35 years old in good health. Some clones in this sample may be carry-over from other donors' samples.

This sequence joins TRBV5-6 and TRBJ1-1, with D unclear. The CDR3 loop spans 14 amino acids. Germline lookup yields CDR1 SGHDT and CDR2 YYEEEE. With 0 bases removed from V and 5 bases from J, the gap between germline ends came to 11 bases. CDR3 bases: TGTGCCAGCAGCTTGGGGTCCCGAAGGACTGAAGCTTTCTTT. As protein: CASSLGSRRTEAFF.

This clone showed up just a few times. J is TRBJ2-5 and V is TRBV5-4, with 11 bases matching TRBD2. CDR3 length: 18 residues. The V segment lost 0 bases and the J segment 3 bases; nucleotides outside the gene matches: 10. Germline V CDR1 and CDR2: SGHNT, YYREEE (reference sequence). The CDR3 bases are TGTGCCAGCAGCTTGGCAAGCGCGACTAGCGGGAAAAAAGAGACCCAGTACTTC. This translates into CASSLASATSGKKETQYF.

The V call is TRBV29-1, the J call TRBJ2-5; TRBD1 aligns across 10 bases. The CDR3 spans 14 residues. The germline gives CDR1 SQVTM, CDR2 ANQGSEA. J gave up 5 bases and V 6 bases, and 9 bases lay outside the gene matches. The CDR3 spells CSVSGQGSRETQYF. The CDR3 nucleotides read TGCAGCGTCTCGGGACAGGGGTCCCGGGAGACCCAGTACTTC. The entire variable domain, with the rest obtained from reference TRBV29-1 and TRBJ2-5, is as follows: SAVISQKPSRDICQRGTSLTIQCQVDSQVTMMFWYRQQPGQSLTLIATANQGSEATYESGFVIDKFPISRPNLTFSTLTVSNMSPEDSSIYLCSVSGQGSRETQYFGPGTRLLVL.

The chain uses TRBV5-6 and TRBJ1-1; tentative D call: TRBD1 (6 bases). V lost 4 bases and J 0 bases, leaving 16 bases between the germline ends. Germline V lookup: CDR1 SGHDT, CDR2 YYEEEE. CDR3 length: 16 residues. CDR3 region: CASSLTGGAMNTEAFF. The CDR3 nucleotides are TGTGCCAGCAGCCTTACCGGGGGGGCCATGAACACTGAAGCTTTCTTT. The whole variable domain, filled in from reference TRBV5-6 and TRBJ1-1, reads DAGVTQSPTHLIKTRGQQVTLRCSPKSGHDTVSWYQQALGQGPQFIFQYYEEEERQRGNFPDRFSGHQFPNYSSELNVNALLLGDSALYLCASSLTGGAMNTEAFFGQGTRLTVV.